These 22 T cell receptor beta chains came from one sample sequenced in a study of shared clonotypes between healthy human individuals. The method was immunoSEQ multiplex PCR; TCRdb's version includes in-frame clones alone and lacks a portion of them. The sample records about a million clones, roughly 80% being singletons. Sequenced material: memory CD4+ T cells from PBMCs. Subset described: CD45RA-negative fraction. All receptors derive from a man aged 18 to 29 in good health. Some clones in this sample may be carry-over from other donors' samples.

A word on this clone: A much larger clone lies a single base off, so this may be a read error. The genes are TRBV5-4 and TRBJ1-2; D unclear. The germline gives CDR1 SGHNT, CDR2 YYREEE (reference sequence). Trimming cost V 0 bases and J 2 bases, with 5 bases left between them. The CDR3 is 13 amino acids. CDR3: CASSLDKNYGYTF. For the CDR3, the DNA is TGTGCCAGCAGCTTGGACAAAAACTATGGCTACACCTTC.

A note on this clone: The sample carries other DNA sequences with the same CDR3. The CDR3 DNA sequence: TGTGCCAGCAGAAGAAACCGGGACTCCTCTAATGAGCAGTTCTTC. Its protein product is CASRRNRDSSNEQFF. V is TRBV27 and J is TRBJ2-1, with D perhaps TRBD2 (6 bases). CDR1 and CDR2 from the germline V gene are MNHEY and SMNVEV (reference sequence). Trimming pared 6 bases from V and 7 bases from J, leaving 19 bases between. CDR3 length: 15 amino acids.

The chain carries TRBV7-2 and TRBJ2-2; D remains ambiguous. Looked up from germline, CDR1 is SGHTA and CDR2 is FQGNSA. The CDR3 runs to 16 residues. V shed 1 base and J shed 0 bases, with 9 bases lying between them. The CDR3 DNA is TGTGCCAGCAGCTTAGAGGCCATCGCGAACACCGGGGAGCTGTTTTTT. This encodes CASSLEAIANTGELFF.

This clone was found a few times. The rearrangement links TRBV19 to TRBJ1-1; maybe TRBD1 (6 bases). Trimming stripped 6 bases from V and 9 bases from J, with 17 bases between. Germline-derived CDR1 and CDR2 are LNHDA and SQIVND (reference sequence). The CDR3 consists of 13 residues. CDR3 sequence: CASSVGAYGQAFF. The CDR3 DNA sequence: TGTGCCAGTAGCGTGGGGGCCTACGGTCAAGCTTTCTTT.

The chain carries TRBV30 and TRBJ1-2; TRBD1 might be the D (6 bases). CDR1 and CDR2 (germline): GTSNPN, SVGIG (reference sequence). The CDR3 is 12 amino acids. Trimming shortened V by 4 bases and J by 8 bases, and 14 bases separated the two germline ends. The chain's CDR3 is CAWMGGPRGYTF. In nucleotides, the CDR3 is TGTGCCTGGATGGGGGGCCCGCGGGGCTACACCTTC.

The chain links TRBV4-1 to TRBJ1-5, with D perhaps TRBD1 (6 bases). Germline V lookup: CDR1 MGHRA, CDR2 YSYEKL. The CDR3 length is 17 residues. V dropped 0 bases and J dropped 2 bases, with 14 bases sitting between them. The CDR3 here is CASSQEGALGGNQPQHF. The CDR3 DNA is TGCGCCAGCAGCCAAGAGGGGGCTTTAGGGGGCAATCAGCCCCAGCATTTT.

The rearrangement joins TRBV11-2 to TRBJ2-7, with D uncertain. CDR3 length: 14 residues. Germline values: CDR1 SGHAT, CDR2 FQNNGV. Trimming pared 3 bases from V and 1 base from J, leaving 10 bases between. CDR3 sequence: CASSLWQQSYEQYF. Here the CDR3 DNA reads TGTGCCAGCAGCTTGTGGCAGCAGTCCTACGAGCAGTACTTC.

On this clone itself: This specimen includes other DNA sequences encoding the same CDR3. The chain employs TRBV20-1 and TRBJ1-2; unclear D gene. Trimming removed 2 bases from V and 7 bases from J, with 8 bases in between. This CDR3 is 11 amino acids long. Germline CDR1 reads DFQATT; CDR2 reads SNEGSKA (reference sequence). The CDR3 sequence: CSARSGSGYTF. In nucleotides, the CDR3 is TGCAGTGCTAGAAGTGGGAGTGGCTACACCTTC.

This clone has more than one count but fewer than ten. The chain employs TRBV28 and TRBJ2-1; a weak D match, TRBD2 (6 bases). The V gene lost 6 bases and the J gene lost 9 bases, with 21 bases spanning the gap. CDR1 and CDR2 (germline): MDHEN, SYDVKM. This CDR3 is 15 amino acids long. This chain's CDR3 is CASSPAGTHGSEQFF. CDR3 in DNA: TGTGCCAGCAGCCCAGCCGGGACTCACGGGAGTGAGCAGTTCTTC.

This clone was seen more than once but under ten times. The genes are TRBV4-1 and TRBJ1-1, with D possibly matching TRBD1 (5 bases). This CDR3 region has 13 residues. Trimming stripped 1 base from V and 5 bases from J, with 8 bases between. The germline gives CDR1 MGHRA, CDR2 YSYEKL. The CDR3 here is CASSQVRGTEAFF. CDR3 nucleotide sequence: TGCGCCAGCAGCCAAGTTAGGGGTACTGAAGCTTTCTTT.

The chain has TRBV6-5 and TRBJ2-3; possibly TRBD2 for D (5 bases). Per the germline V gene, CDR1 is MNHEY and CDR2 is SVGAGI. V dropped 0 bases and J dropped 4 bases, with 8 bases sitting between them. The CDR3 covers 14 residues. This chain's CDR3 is CASSYSLAADTQYF. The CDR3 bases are TGTGCCAGCAGTTACTCGCTAGCCGCAGATACGCAGTATTTT.

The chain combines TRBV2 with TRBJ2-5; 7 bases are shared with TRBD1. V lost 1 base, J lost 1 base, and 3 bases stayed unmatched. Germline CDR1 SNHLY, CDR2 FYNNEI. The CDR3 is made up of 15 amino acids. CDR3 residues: CASSEVGTVQETQYF. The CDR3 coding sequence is TGTGCCAGCAGTGAAGTGGGGACAGTCCAAGAGACCCAGTACTTC.

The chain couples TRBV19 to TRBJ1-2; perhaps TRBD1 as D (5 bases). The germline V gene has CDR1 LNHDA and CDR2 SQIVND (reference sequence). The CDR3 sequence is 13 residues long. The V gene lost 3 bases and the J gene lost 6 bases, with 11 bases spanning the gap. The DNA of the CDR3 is TGTGCCAGTAGTATGGGACGGGTAAATGGCTACACCTTC. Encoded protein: CASSMGRVNGYTF.

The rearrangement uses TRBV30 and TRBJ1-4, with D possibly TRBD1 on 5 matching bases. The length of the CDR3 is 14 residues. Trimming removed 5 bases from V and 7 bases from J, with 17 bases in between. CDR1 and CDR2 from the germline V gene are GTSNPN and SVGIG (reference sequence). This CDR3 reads CAWGEGPTFEKLFF. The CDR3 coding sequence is TGTGCCTGGGGAGAGGGACCAACGTTTGAAAAACTGTTTTTT.

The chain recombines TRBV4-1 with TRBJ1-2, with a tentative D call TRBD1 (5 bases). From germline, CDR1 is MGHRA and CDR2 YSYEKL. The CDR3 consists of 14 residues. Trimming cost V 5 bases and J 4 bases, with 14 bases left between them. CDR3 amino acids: CASSWPGGVYGYTF. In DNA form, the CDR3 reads TGCGCCAGCAGCTGGCCGGGAGGGGTCTATGGCTACACCTTC.

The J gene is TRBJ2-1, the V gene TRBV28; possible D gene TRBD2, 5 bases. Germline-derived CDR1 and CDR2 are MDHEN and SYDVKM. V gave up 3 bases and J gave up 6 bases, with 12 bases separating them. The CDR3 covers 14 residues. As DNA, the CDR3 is TGTGCCAGCAGTTTCGAGGGCAGAGGCAATGAGCAGTTCTTC. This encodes CASSFEGRGNEQFF.

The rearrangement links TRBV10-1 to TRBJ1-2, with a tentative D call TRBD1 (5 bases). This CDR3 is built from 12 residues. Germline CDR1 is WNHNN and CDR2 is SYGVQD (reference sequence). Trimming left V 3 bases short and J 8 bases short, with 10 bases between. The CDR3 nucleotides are TGCGCCAGCAGTGATGGGGGTCAGGGCTACACCTTC. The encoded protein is CASSDGGQGYTF.

For the CDR3, the DNA is TGTGCCAGCAGTGATGCGCGGCAGGCCTACAATGAGCAGTTCTTC. Translation gives CASSDARQAYNEQFF. V is TRBV28 and J is TRBJ2-1; D not certain. Germline-derived CDR1 and CDR2 are MDHEN and SYDVKM. CDR3 length: 15 amino acids. V was clipped by 5 bases and J by 2 bases, with 13 bases between them.

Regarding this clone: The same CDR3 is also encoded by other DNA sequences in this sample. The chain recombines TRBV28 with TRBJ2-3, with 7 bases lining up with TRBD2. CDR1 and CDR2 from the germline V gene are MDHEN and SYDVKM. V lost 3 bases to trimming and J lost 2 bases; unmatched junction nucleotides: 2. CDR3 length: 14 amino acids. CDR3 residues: CASSLAGVTDTQYF. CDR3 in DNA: TGTGCCAGCAGTTTGGCGGGGGTCACAGATACGCAGTATTTT.

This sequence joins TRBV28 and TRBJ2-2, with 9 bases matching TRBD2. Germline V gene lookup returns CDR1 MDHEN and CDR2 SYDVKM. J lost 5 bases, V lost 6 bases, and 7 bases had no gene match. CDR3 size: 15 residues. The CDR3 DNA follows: TGTGCCAGCAGCCATAGCGGGAGCGGGACCGGGGAGCTGTTTTTT. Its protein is CASSHSGSGTGELFF. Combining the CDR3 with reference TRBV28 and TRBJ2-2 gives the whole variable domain DVKVTQSSRYLVKRTGEKVFLECVQDMDHENMFWYRQDPGLGLRLIYFSYDVKMKEKGDIPEGYSVSREKKERFSLILESASTNQTSMYLCASSHSGSGTGELFFGEGSRLTVL.

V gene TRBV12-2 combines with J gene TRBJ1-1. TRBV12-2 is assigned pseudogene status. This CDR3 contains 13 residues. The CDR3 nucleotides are TGTGCGTACCATCTTCCGTCGAACACTGAAGCTTTCTTT. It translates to CAYHLPSNTEAFF.

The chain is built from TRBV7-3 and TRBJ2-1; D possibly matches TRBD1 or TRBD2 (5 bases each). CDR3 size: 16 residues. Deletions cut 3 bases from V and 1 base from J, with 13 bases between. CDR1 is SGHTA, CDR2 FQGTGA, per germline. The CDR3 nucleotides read TGTGCCAGCAGCTTGGGCAACGGGGCGTCCTACAATGAGCAGTTCTTC. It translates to CASSLGNGASYNEQFF.